The 9 T cell receptor delta chains given below trace back to one sample, sequenced in a study of Vδ1+ human thymocytes. Findings and caveats of the study: Highly polyclonal TRG and TRD repertoires with Gaussian CDR3 length distributions appeared in thymus.

Antigens for these TCRs are unknown. Extracted RNA was reverse transcribed into cDNA. The CDR3 regions were amplified by multiplex PCR from V-gene primers to a constant-region primer. TCRdb reanalyzed the multiplex PCR reads using CATT. The table shows some 25,000 delta-chain clones, with 6.5% to 8% occurring only once. The sequencing input was Vdelta1+ gamma-delta thymocytes from the thymus. Subset indicated: FACS-sorted CD3+ TCRalphabeta- TCRVdelta1+ TCRVdelta2- thymocytes. These receptors were taken from a girl less than two years old who had congenital heart surgery.

This chain connects TRDV1 to TRDJ1, with 8 bases identical to TRDD3. CDR1 and CDR2 from the germline V gene are TSWWSYY and QGS. J lost 0 bases, V lost 2 bases, and 20 bases had no gene match. This CDR3 region has 21 residues. DNA for the CDR3: TGTGCTCTTGGGGAATCTAAGTATCCCCATTGGGTACTGGGGGACACCGATAAACTCATCTTT. Translation gives CALGESKYPHWVLGDTDKLIF.

The rearrangement links TRDV1 to TRDJ1; D perhaps matches TRDD3 (6 bases). V lost 5 bases and J lost 0, with 28 bases in between. The CDR3 consists of 20 residues. Germline V lookup: CDR1 TSWWSYY, CDR2 QGS. CDR3 nucleotide sequence: TGTGCTCTTGGGACCTACGTCCCGGGGGAGTACTGGCATTACACCGATAAACTCATCTTT. Its translation is CALGTYVPGEYWHYTDKLIF.

This clone was counted between two and nine times. The junction does not match germline at one end; this may be a read error. The rearrangement joins TRDV1 to TRDJ1, with D unresolved. Germline loops: CDR1 TSWWSYY, CDR2 QGS. The CDR3 has 14 residues. CDR3 in amino acids: CALGNRPGTGKLIF. The CDR3 DNA follows: TGTGCTCTTGGGAACCGCCCGGGCACCGGTAAACTCATCTTT.

This chain joins TRDV1 and TRDJ1, with D tentatively TRDD2 (7 bases). Trimming took off 4 bases at V and 0 bases at J, with 36 bases between the two ends. Per the germline V gene, CDR1 is TSWWSYY and CDR2 is QGS. This CDR3 is built from 23 residues. The CDR3 sequence: CALGGTIVPTSGIHPPYTDKLIF. The CDR3 nucleotides read TGTGCTCTTGGGGGGACTATCGTTCCTACGTCGGGGATCCACCCTCCGTACACCGATAAACTCATCTTT.

The chain couples TRDV1 to TRDJ1; 7 bases fit TRDD3. This CDR3 has 16 residues. Germline assignment: CDR1 TSWWSYY and CDR2 QGS. V was pared by 4 bases and J by 0 bases, with 8 bases of the junction left unmatched. Here the CDR3 reads CALGGSGDRYTDKLIF. CDR3 coding DNA: TGTGCTCTTGGGGGATCGGGGGATCGGTACACCGATAAACTCATCTTT.

This clone was observed a handful of times. The gene calls are TRDV1 and TRDJ1; no reliable D call. The germline CDR1 and CDR2 sequences are TSWWSYY and QGS. The CDR3 is made up of 18 amino acids. V lost 2 bases and J lost 0, with 19 bases in between. The CDR3 nucleotides are TGTGCTCTTGGGGAATCGCCTGGAGGAAAGCCGTACACCGATAAACTCATCTTT. Residues: CALGESPGGKPYTDKLIF.

The chain combines TRDV1 with TRDJ1, with TRDD3 identical over 9 bases. The CDR3 loop spans 17 amino acids. The germline CDR1 and CDR2 sequences are TSWWSYY and QGS. J lost 0 bases, V lost 3 bases, and 8 bases had no gene match. This CDR3 is CALGDPYWGTYTDKLIF. The CDR3 DNA sequence: TGTGCTCTTGGGGATCCGTACTGGGGGACCTACACCGATAAACTCATCTTT.

V is TRDV1 and J is TRDJ1, with D unresolved. Germline CDR1 reads TSWWSYY; CDR2 reads QGS. CDR3 size: 17 residues. The V gene lost 2 bases and the J gene lost 8 bases, with 24 bases spanning the gap. The CDR3 sequence is CALGEVVGGSGPPKLIF. The CDR3 DNA follows: TGTGCTCTTGGGGAAGTCGTTGGTGGTTCGGGGCCACCCAAACTCATCTTT.

The table lists this clone with a few counts. The genes are TRDV1 and TRDJ1; D may be TRDD3 (9 bases). The CDR3 covers 18 residues. V lost 0 bases and J lost 6, with 23 bases in between. CDR1 and CDR2 (germline): TSWWSYY, QGS. The CDR3: CALGELFLRGYEGNKLIF. CDR3 DNA: TGTGCTCTTGGGGAACTCTTCCTACGGGGATACGAAGGGAATAAACTCATCTTT.